This T cell receptor beta chain was observed in a study of shared clonotypes between healthy human individuals. Study-wide results and limits: Sequencing depth was expected to affect clonotype sharing among donors. Limited genetic and exposure-history diversity came from having few donors.

Once extracted for a subset, genomic DNA was divided evenly among several immunoSEQ plates. The table came from immunoSEQ multiplex PCR; TCRdb's copy has only in-frame clones and leaves some out. The profile shows millions of clones, less than 95% of them singletons. There are 14 residues in the CDR3. Per germline, CDR1 SGDLS and CDR2 YYNGEE. V trimming: 0 bases; J trimming: 8 bases; junction bases outside the gene matches: 5. With regard to this clone: Its target is not known. In the same sample, other DNA sequences code for this CDR3.

As defined, naive CD8 cells were CD45RO-negative and positively selected for CCR7, with terminally differentiated effector memory CD45RA+ cells excluded. The chain recombines TRBV9 with TRBJ2-1, with 7 positions matching TRBD2. This receptor was obtained from a man aged 18 to 29 in good health. The sample taken for sequencing was naive CD8+ T cells sorted from blood. The CDR3 bases are TGTGCCAGCAGCGTAGGGTTAGCGGGCTATGAGCAGTTCTTC. This codes for CASSVGLAGYEQFF.